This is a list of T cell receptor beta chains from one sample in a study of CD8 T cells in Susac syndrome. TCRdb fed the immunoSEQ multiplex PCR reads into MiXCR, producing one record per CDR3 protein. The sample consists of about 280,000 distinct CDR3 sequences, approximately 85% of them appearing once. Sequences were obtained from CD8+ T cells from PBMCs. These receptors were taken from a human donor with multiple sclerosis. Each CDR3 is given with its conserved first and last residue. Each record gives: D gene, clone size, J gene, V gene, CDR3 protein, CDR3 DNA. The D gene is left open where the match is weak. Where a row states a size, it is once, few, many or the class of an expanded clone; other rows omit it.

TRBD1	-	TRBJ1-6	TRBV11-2	CASSLRTGSSYNSPLHF	TGTGCCAGCAGCCTCCGGACAGGGAGCTCCTATAATTCACCCCTCCACTTT
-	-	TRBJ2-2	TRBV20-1	CSARDLRHGELFF	TGCAGTGCTAGAGATTTAAGGCACGGGGAGCTGTTTTTT
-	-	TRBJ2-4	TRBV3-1	CASSQGGGMESDIQYF	TGTGCCAGCAGCCAAGGAGGAGGGATGGAGTCTGACATTCAGTACTTC
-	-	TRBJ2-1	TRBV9	CASSPRQRPPVEQFF	TGTGCCAGCAGCCCTAGGCAGCGGCCCCCGGTGGAGCAGTTCTTC
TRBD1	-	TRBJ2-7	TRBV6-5	CASSFSGTGAYEQYF	TGTGCCAGCAGTTTCTCCGGGACAGGGGCCTACGAGCAGTACTTC
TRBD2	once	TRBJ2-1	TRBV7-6	CASSLAGRMGLPYNEQFF	TGTGCCAGCAGCTTAGCGGGCAGAATGGGACTACCGTACAATGAGCAGTTCTTC
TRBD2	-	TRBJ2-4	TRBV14	CASSRGGTSKYF	TGTGCCAGCAGCCGGGGCGGGACTAGCAAGTACTTC
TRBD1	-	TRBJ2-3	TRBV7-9	CASSLRQGASSDTQYF	TGTGCCAGCAGCTTACGACAGGGTGCGAGTTCCGATACGCAGTATTTT
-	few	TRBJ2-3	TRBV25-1	CASSATDTQYF	TGTGCCAGCAGTGCCACAGATACGCAGTATTTT
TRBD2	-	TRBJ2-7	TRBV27	CASSFGASGYYEQYF	TGTGCCAGCAGTTTTGGGGCTAGCGGGTACTACGAGCAGTACTTC
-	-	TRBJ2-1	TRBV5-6	CASSLGLSGYNEQFF	TGTGCCAGCAGCTTGGGGCTCTCGGGGTACAATGAGCAGTTCTTC
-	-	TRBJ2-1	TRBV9	CASSVDGPYNEQFF	TGTGCCAGCAGCGTAGACGGTCCATACAATGAGCAGTTCTTC
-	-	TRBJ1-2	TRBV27	CASRRKVNYGYTF	TGTGCCAGCAGAAGGAAAGTAAACTATGGCTACACCTTC
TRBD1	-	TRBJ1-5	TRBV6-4	CASNRTGGNQPQHF	TGTGCCAGCAATAGAACAGGGGGCAATCAGCCCCAGCATTTT
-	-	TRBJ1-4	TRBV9	CASSSRTGPNEKLFF	TGTGCCAGCAGCTCCCGGACGGGACCTAATGAAAAACTGTTTTTT
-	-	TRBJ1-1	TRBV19	CASSIRSKRDTEAFF	TGTGCCAGTAGTATAAGGTCCAAGCGGGACACTGAAGCTTTCTTT
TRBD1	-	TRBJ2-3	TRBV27	CASSFLQGLGTDTQYF	TGTGCCAGCAGTTTTCTACAGGGGCTAGGCACAGATACGCAGTATTTT
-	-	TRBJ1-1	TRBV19	CASSPRTLRTEAFF	TGTGCCAGTAGTCCCCGGACTTTGAGGACTGAAGCTTTCTTT
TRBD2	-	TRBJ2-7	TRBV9	CASSDSLAGGPSYEQYF	TGTGCCAGCAGCGATTCCCTAGCGGGAGGGCCTTCCTACGAGCAGTACTTC
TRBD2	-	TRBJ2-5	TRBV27	CASSFLAGLEETQYF	TGTGCCAGCAGTTTTCTAGCGGGATTGGAAGAGACCCAGTACTTC
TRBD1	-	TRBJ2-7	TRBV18	CASSFGQVNLNEQYF	TGTGCCAGCTCATTCGGACAGGTGAATTTGAACGAGCAGTACTTC
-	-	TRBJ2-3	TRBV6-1	CASSPLAETSTDTQYF	TGTGCCAGCAGCCCCTTAGCGGAAACTAGCACAGATACGCAGTATTTT
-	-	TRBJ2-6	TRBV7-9	CASNPLTSGANVLTF	TGTGCCAGCAACCCCCTAACGTCTGGGGCCAACGTCCTGACTTTC
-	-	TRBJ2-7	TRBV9	CASSVGESEQYF	TGTGCCAGCAGCGTGGGAGAGTCCGAGCAGTACTTC
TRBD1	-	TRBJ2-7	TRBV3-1	CASSHMGQGTHYSYEQYF	TGTGCCAGCAGCCATATGGGACAGGGGACCCACTACTCCTACGAGCAGTACTTC
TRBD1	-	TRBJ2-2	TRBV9	CASRGAGTGATGELFF	TGTGCCAGCAGGGGAGCCGGGACAGGGGCCACCGGGGAGCTGTTTTTT
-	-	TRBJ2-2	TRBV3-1	CASSQEGRPSSGELFF	TGTGCCAGCAGCCAGGAGGGTCGTCCCAGCTCCGGGGAGCTGTTTTTT
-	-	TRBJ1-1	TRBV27	CASSLGRASQAFF	TGTGCCAGCAGTTTGGGTCGCGCATCACAAGCTTTCTTT
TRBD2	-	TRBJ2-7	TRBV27	CASSLGGSRYEQYF	TGTGCCAGCAGTTTGGGCGGGAGTCGATACGAGCAGTACTTC
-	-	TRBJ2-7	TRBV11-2	CASSLGGRGANF	TGTGCCAGCAGCTTGGGGGGGCGAGGGGCGAACTTC
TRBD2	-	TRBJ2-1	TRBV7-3	CASSLVRREKRGEQFF	TGTGCCAGCAGCTTAGTTCGGCGGGAGAAGCGGGGTGAGCAGTTCTTC
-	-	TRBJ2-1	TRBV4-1	CASSQYTGPPGNEQFF	TGCGCCAGCAGCCAATACACAGGGCCTCCGGGGAATGAGCAGTTCTTC
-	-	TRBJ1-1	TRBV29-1	CSAYTLGRDTEAFF	TGCAGCGCCTATACCCTTGGGAGGGACACTGAAGCTTTCTTT
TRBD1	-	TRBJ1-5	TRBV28	CASNYRGGSNQPQHF	TGTGCCAGCAACTATAGAGGGGGCAGCAATCAGCCCCAGCATTTT
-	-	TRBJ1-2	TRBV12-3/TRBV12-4	CASSPSGRSVYGYTF	TGTGCCAGCAGCCCCTCTGGGAGGTCGGTCTATGGCTACACCTTC
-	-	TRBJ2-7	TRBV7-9	CASTGRSWGSYEQYF	TGTGCCAGCACCGGGCGGTCTTGGGGCTCCTACGAGCAGTACTTC
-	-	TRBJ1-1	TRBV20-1	CGTFQSPWMNTEAFF	TGCGGGACCTTCCAATCGCCCTGGATGAACACTGAAGCTTTCTTT
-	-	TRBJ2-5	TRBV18	CASSPTSGLYIEETQYF	TGTGCCAGCTCACCAACATCAGGTCTCTATATCGAAGAGACCCAGTACTTC
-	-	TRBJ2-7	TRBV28	CASSYQGRAYEQYF	TGTGCCAGCAGTTACCAGGGTAGGGCCTACGAGCAGTACTTC
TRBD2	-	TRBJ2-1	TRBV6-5	CASSLQREGLRNEQFF	TGTGCCAGCAGTTTACAGCGGGAGGGCCTGAGAAATGAGCAGTTCTTC
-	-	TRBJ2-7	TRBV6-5	CASSYSLALSYEQYF	TGTGCCAGCAGTTATAGCCTAGCGCTCTCCTACGAGCAGTACTTC
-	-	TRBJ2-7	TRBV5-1	CASSSGRRAAYEQYF	TGCGCCAGCAGCTCGGGTAGGCGGGCTGCCTACGAGCAGTACTTC
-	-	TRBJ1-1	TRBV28	CASRNSDMNTEAFF	TGTGCCAGCAGGAACAGCGACATGAACACTGAAGCTTTCTTT
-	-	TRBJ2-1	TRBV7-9	CASSLKGLMGQFF	TGTGCCAGCAGCTTAAAGGGCCTAATGGGGCAGTTCTTC
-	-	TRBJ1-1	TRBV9	CASTPPRELNTEAFF	TGTGCCAGCACCCCTCCACGGGAGTTGAACACTGAAGCTTTCTTT
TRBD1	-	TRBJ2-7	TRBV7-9	CASSGETGRFEQYF	TGTGCCAGCAGCGGGGAGACAGGGCGGTTCGAGCAGTACTTC
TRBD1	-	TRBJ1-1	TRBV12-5	CASGLEGAGTEAFF	TGTGCTAGTGGTTTGGAGGGGGCAGGGACTGAAGCTTTCTTT
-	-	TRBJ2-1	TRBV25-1	CASSVSRRPNEQFF	TGTGCCAGCAGTGTAAGCCGGCGGCCCAATGAGCAGTTCTTC
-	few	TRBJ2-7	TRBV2	CASSDSHEQYF	TGTGCCAGCAGTGATAGCCACGAGCAGTACTTC
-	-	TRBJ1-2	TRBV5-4	CASGDFYGYTF	TGTGCCAGCGGAGACTTCTATGGCTACACCTTC
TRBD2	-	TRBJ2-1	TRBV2	CASRLSGAPSYNEQFF	TGTGCCAGCAGGCTTAGCGGGGCCCCCTCCTACAATGAGCAGTTCTTC